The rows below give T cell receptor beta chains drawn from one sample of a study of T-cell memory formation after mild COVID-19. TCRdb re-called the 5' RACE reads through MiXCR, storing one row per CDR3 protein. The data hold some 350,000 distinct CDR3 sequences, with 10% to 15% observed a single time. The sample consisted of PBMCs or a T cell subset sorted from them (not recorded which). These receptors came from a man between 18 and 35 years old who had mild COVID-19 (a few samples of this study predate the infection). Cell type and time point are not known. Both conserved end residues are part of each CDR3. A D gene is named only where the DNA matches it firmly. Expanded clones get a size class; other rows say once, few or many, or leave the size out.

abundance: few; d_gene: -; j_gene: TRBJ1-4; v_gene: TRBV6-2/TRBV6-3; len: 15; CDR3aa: CASSYSAPSGEKLFF; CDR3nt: TGTGCCAGCAGTTACTCGGCCCCGTCTGGTGAAAAACTGTTTTTT
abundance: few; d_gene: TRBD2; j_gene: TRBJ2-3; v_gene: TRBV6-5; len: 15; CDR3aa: CASSSTSGGGDTQYF; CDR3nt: TGTGCCAGCAGTTCCACTAGCGGGGGCGGAGATACGCAGTATTTT
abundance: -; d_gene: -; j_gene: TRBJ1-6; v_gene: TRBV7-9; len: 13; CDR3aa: CASSIGWRSPLHF; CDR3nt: TGTGCCAGCAGTATAGGGTGGCGCTCACCCCTCCACTTT
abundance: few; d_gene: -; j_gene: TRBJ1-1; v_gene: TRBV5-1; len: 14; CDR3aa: CASSFFQPNTEAFF; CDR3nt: TGCGCCAGCAGCTTTTTCCAGCCGAACACTGAAGCTTTCTTT
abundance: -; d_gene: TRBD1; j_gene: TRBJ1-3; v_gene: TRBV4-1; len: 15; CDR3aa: CASSQSTGWGNTIYF; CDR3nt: TGCGCCAGCAGCCAGTCGACAGGGTGGGGAAACACCATATATTTT
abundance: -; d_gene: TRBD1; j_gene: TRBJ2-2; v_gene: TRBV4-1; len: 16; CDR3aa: CGSRTSQGAGTGELFF; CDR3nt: TGCGGCAGCAGAACCTCGCAGGGGGCAGGCACCGGGGAGCTGTTTTTT
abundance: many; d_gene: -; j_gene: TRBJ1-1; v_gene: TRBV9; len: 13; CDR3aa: CASSVAGNTEAFF; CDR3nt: TGTGCCAGCAGCGTAGCTGGGAACACTGAAGCTTTCTTT
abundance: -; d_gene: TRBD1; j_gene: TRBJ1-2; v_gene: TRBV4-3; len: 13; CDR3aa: CASSQVPGQVHTF; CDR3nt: TGCGCCAGCAGCCAGGTCCCGGGACAGGTACACACCTTC
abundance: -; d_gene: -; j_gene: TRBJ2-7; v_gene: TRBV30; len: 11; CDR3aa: CAWRIRNEQYF; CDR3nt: TGTGCCTGGAGGATCCGGAACGAGCAGTACTTC
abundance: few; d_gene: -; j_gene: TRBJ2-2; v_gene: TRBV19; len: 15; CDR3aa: CASSIVQRRSGELFF; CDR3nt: TGTGCCAGTAGTATAGTACAGCGTCGGTCCGGGGAGCTGTTTTTT
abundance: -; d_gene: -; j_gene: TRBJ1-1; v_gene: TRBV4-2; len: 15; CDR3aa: CASSQVGTTNTEAFF; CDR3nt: TGTGCCAGCAGCCAAGTCGGGACTACTAACACTGAAGCTTTCTTT
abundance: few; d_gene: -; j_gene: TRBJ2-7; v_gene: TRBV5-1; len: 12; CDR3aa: CASRAPGAEQYF; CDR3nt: TGCGCCAGCCGGGCCCCGGGGGCCGAGCAGTACTTC
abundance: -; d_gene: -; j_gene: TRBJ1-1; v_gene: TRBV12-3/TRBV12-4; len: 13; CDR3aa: CASSLLTNTEAFF; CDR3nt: TGTGCCAGCAGTTTACTAACTAACACTGAAGCTTTCTTT
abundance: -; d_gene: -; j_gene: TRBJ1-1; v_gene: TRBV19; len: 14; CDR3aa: CATSLVGTATEAFF; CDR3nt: TGTGCCACCTCCTTGGTGGGGACCGCGACTGAAGCTTTCTTT
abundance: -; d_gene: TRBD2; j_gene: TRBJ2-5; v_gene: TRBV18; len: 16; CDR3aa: CASSPPASGALGAQYF; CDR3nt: TGTGCCAGCTCACCACCGGCTAGCGGGGCCCTCGGGGCCCAGTACTTC
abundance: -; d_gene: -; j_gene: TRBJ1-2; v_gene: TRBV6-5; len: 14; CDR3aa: CASRTGQNLHGYTF; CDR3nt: TGTGCCAGCAGGACGGGACAAAATTTGCATGGCTACACCTTC
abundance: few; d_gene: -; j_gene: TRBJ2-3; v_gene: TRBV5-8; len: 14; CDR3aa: CASSTGTRTDTQYF; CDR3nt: TGTGCCAGCAGCACCGGGACACGCACAGATACGCAGTATTTT
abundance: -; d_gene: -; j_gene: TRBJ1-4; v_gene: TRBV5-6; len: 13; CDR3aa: CASSARVGEKLFF; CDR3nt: TGTGCCAGCAGCGCCAGGGTGGGGGAAAAACTGTTTTTT
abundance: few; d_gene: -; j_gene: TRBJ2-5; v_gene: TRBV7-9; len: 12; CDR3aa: CASSSGFETQYF; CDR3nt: TGTGCCAGCAGCTCCGGTTTTGAGACCCAGTACTTC
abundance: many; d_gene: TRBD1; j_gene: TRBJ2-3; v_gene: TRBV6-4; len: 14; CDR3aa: CASSDGTGADTQYF; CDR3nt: TGTGCCAGCAGTGACGGGACAGGGGCAGATACGCAGTATTTT
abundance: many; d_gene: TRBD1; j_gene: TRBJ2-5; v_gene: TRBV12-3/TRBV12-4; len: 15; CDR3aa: CASSLGQGFYETQYF; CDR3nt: TGTGCCAGCAGTTTGGGACAGGGTTTCTACGAGACCCAGTACTTC
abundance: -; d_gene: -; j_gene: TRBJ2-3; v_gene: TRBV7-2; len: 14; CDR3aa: CASSLGYTPDTQYF; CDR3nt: TGTGCCAGCAGCTTAGGCTACACACCAGATACGCAGTATTTT
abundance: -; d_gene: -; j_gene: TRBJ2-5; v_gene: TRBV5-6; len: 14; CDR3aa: CASSLAQVRETQYF; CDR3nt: TGTGCCAGCAGCTTGGCACAGGTGAGAGAGACCCAGTACTTC
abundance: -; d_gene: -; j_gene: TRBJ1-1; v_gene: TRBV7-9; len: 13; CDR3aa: CASSLAGVAEAFF; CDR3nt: TGTGCCAGCAGCCTAGCAGGGGTTGCTGAAGCTTTCTTT
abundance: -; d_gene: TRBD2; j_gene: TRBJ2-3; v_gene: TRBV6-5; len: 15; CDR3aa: CASSPFVGGTDTQYF; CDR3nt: TGTGCCAGCAGTCCTTTCGTGGGGGGGACAGATACGCAGTATTTT
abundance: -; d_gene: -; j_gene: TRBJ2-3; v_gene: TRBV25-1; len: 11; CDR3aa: CASRVGDTQYF; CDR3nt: TGTGCCAGCAGAGTCGGAGATACGCAGTATTTT
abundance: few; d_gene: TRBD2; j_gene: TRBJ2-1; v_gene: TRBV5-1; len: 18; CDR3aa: CASSLGRLAGGSYNEQFF; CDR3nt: TGCGCCAGCAGCTTGGGTCGGCTAGCGGGGGGGTCATACAATGAGCAGTTCTTC
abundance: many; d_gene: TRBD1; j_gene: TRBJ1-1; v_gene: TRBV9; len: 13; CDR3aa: CASSFRTGTEAFF; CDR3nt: TGTGCCAGCAGCTTCCGGACAGGCACTGAAGCTTTCTTT
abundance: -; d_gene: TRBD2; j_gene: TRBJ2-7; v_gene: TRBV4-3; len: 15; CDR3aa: CASSQVAGAYYEQYF; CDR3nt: TGCGCCAGCAGCCAAGTAGCGGGGGCCTACTACGAGCAGTACTTC
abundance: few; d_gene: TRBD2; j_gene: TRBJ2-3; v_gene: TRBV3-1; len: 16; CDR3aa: CASSRYSGGAADTQYF; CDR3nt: TGTGCCAGCAGCCGTTACAGCGGGGGGGCCGCAGATACGCAGTATTTT
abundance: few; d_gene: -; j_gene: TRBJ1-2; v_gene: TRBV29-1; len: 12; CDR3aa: CSVGHSDYGYTF; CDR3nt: TGCAGCGTGGGACACTCCGACTATGGCTACACCTTC
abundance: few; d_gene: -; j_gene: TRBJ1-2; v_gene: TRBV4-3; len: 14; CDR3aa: CASSQEVRVAGYTF; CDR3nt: TGCGCCAGCAGCCAAGAGGTCAGGGTTGCCGGCTACACCTTC
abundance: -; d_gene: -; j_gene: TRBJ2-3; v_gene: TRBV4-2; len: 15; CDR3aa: CASSQEAAGTDTQYF; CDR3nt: TGTGCCAGCAGCCAAGAGGCTGCGGGAACAGATACGCAGTATTTT
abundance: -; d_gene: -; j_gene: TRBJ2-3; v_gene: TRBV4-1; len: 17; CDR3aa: CASSQDPPGSSTDTQYF; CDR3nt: TGCGCCAGCAGCCAAGACCCCCCAGGAAGTAGCACAGATACGCAGTATTTT
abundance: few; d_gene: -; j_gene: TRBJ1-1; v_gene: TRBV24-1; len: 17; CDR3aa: CATSDGWKGPFDGEAFF; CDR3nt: TGTGCCACCAGTGATGGGTGGAAGGGGCCGTTTGACGGTGAAGCTTTCTTT
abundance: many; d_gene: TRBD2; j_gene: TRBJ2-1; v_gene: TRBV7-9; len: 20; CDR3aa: CASSLRVGTSGERRYNEQFF; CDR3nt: TGTGCCAGCAGCTTAAGGGTCGGGACTAGCGGGGAAAGAAGATACAATGAGCAGTTCTTC
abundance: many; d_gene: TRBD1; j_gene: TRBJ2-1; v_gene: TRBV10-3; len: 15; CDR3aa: CAISEPRDRANEQFF; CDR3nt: TGTGCCATCAGTGAACCCCGGGACAGGGCCAATGAGCAGTTCTTC
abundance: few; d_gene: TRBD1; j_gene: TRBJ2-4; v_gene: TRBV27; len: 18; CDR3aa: CASSLSGQGATAKNIQYF; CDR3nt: TGTGCCAGCAGTTTATCGGGACAGGGGGCGACGGCCAAAAACATTCAGTACTTC
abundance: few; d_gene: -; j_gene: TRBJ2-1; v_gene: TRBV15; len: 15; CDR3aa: CATSDPGTPDNEQFF; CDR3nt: TGTGCCACCAGCGACCCCGGGACACCGGACAATGAGCAGTTCTTC
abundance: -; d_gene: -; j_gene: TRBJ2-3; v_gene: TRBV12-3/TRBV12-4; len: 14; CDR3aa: CASSPVPGSDTQYF; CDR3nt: TGTGCCAGCAGCCCCGTCCCGGGGTCAGATACGCAGTATTTT
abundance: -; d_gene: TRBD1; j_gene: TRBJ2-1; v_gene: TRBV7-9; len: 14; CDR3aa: CASSTGQSYNEQFF; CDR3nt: TGTGCCAGCAGCACGGGACAGTCCTACAATGAGCAGTTCTTC
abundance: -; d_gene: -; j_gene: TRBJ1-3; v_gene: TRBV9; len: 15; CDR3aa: CASSVGWDSGNTIYF; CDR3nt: TGTGCCAGCAGCGTCGGATGGGACTCTGGAAACACCATATATTTT
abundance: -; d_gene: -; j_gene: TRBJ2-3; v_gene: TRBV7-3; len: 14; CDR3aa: CASSLTGYGDTQYF; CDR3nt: TGTGCCAGCAGCTTAACCGGATACGGGGATACGCAGTATTTT
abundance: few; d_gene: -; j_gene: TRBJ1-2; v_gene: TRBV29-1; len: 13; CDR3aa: CSVEGRAGNGYTF; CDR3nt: TGCAGCGTTGAAGGAAGGGCCGGGAATGGCTACACCTTC
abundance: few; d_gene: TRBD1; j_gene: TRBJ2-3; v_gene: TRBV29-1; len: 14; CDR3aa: CSVEQGALTDTQYF; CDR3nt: TGCAGCGTGGAGCAGGGGGCCCTCACAGATACGCAGTATTTT
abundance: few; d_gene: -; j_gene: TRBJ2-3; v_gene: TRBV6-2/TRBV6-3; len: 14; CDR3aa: CASRDSTYTDTQYF; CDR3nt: TGTGCCAGCAGAGACTCCACCTACACAGATACGCAGTATTTT
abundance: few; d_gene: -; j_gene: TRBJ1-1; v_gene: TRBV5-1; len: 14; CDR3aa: CASKGRGENTEAFF; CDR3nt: TGCGCCAGCAAAGGTAGGGGCGAGAACACTGAAGCTTTCTTT
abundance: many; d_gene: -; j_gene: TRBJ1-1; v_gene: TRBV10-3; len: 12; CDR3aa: CAISGLNTEAFF; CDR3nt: TGTGCCATCAGTGGACTGAACACTGAAGCTTTCTTT
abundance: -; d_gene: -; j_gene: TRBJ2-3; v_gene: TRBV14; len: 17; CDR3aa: CASSHIQSRVGTDTQYF; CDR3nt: TGTGCCAGCAGCCACATCCAATCTAGGGTCGGCACAGATACGCAGTATTTT
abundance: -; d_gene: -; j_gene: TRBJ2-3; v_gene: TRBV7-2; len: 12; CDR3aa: CASSHYTDTQYF; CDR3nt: TGTGCCAGCAGCCACTACACAGATACGCAGTATTTT
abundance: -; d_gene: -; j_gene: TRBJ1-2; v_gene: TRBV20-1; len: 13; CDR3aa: CSAGSTGNSGYTF; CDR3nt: TGCAGTGCTGGATCAACAGGGAACAGTGGCTACACCTTC